Given below is one T cell receptor (beta chain) in context. This sample was taken from a study of cytomegalovirus exposure and HLA in healthy donors. The V gene's germline CDR1 is GTSNPN and CDR2 SVGIG (reference sequence). The CDR3 runs to 13 residues. The ends lost 5 bases at V and 5 bases at J; junction bases unmatched: 7. The PCR was carried out with 60 Vbeta primers and 13 Jbeta primers. Assay: immunoSEQ multiplex PCR; the TCRdb copy retains only in-frame clones and omits some. The sample shows over 150,000 clones, 82% of them seen only once. Sequencing was carried out using PBMCs. This rearrangement joins TRBV30 to TRBJ2-7; 9 bases line up with TRBD1. The clonotype comes from a man in his forties or fifties in good health and CMV-seropositive. CDR3 protein: CAWGGNRGHEQYF. The CDR3 nucleotides read TGTGCCTGGGGGGGGAACAGGGGGCACGAGCAGTACTTC.